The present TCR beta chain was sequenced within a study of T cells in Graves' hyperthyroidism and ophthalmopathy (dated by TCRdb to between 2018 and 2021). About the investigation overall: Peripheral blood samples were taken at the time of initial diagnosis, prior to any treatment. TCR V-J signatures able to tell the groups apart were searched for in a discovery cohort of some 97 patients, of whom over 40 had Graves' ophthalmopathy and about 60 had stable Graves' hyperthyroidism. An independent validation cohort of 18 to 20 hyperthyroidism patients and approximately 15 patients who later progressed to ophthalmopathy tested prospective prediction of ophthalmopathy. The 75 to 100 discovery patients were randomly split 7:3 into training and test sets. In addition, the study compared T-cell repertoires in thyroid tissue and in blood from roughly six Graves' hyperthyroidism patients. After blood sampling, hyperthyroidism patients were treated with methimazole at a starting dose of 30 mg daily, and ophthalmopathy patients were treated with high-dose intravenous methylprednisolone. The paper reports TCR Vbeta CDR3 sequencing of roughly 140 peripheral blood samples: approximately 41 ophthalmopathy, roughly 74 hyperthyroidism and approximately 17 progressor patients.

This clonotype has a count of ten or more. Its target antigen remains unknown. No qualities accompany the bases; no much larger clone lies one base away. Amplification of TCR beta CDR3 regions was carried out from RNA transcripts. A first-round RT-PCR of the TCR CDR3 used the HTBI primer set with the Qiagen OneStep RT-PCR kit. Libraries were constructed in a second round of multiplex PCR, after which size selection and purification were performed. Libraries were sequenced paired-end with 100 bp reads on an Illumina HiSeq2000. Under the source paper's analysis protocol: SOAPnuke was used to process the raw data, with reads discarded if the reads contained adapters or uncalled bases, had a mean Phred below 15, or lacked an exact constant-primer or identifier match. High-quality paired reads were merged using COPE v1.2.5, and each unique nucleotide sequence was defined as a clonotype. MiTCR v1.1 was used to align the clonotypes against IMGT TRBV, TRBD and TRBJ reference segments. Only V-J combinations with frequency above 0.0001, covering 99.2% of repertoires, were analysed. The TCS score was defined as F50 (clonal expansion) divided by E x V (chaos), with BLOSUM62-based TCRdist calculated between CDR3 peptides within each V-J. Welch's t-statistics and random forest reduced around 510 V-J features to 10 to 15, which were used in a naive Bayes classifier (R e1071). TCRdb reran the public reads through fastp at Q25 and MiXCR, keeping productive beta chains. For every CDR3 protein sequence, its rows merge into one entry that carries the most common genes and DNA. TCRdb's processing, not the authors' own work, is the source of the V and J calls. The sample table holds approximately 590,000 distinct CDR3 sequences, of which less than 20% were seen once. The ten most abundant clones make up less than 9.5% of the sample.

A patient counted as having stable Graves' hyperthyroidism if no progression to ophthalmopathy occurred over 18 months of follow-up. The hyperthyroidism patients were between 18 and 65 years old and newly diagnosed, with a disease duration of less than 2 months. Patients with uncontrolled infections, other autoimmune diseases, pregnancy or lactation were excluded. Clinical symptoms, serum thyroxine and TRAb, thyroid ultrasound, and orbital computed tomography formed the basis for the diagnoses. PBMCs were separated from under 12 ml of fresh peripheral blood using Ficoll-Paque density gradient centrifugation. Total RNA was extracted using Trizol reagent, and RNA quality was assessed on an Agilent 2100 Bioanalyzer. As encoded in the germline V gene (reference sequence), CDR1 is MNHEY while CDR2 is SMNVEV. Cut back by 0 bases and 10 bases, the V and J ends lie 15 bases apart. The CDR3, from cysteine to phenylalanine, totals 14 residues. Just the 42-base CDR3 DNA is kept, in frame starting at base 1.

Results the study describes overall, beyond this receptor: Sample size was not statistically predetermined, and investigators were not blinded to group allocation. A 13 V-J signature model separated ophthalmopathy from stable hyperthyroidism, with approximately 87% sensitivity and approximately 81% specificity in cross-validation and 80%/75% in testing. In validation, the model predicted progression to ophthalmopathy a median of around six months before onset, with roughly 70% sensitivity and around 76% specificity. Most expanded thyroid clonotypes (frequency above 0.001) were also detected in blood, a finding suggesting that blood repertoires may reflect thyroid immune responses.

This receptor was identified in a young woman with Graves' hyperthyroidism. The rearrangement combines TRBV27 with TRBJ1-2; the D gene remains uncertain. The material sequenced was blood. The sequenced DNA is TGTGCCAGCAGTTTATCGGGAGGGTTCGATGACTACACCTTC. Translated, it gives CASSLSGGFDDYTF.